These 21 T cell receptor beta chains share one sample of origin, sequenced in a study of early T cells in non-severe SARS-CoV-2 infection (dated by TCRdb to the early 2020s). Libraries were prepared through 5' RACE. The run used a NextSeq 500. The public reads were run again by TCRdb, first through fastp at Q25 and then through MiXCR, and only productive beta chains were kept. Entries that share a CDR3 protein sequence are merged under the most common genes and DNA. This sample holds around 72,000 distinct CDR3 sequences; about a tenth were observed only once. The ten largest clones represent 6% to 8% of the sample. Source: whole blood, taken at baseline. The receptors stem from an adult who was a healthcare worker with PCR-confirmed SARS-CoV-2 infection or an uninfected control (not recorded which).

This clonotype was recorded a few times. V and J are TRBV4-2 and TRBJ1-4, with unresolved D. The CDR3 has 15 amino acids. The germline V and J ends were trimmed by 1 base and 8 bases, with 14 bases remaining between them. The germline CDR1 and CDR2 sequences are LGHNA and YNFKEQ. CDR3 sequence: CASSQGNTLGEKLFF. CDR3 DNA sequence: TGTGCCAGCAGCCAAGGGAACACCCTGGGAGAAAAACTGTTTTTT.

This clonotype was seen a handful of times. This chain uses TRBV6-5 with TRBJ2-3, with 9 bases identical to TRBD1. The CDR3 contains 15 residues. CDR1 and CDR2 from the germline V gene are MNHEY and SVGAGI. Trimming cost V 5 bases and J 4 bases; bases outside gene matches: 7. CDR3 loop: CASSRTGVVPDTQYF. The CDR3 region has the DNA TGTGCCAGCAGTAGGACAGGGGTGGTCCCAGATACGCAGTATTTT.

The chain has TRBV6-5 and TRBJ1-5, with 9 bases aligning to TRBD1. Germline CDR1 reads MNHEY; CDR2 reads SVGAGI. The CDR3 spans 15 residues. Unmatched junction bases numbered 9, after V lost 6 bases and J lost 6 bases. CDR3 sequence reads: CASRAGTGKGQPQHF. CDR3 coding DNA: TGTGCCAGCAGGGCGGGGACAGGGAAGGGTCAGCCCCAGCATTTT.

This clonotype was recorded a few times. CDR3 loop: CASSLSGGPGTQYF. CDR3 in DNA: TGTGCCAGCAGTTTGTCCGGGGGCCCGGGTACGCAGTATTTT. This chain links TRBV28 with TRBJ2-3, with D tentatively TRBD1 or TRBD2 (6 bases each). V was pared by 3 bases and J by 8 bases, with 15 bases between. Germline values: CDR1 MDHEN, CDR2 SYDVKM. The CDR3 is 14 amino acids.

In its sample, this clonotype was seen many times. J is TRBJ2-7 and V is TRBV4-3; D not resolved. The V and J ends lost 1 base and 2 bases respectively, with 9 bases between them. This CDR3 has 14 residues. Germline lookup yields CDR1 LGHNA and CDR2 YSLEER. CDR3 nucleotides: TGCGCCAGCAGCCAAGCAACTCATACCTACGAGCAGTACTTC. It encodes CASSQATHTYEQYF.

This clonotype was counted ten times or more. The rearrangement uses TRBV19 and TRBJ1-5; D not resolved. Germline V gives CDR1 LNHDA, CDR2 SQIVND (reference sequence). The CDR3 has 14 residues. V shed 4 bases and J shed 8 bases, with 15 bases lying between them. The CDR3 DNA reads as TGTGCCAGTAGTACATCGAGAGGTACGAAGCCCCAGCATTTT. Translation: CASSTSRGTKPQHF.

This clonotype has a count of ten or more. CDR3 in DNA: TGTGCCATCAGTGGGGGGACCCCCGGGGTGAAGAATGAGCAGTTCTTC. Protein sequence: CAISGGTPGVKNEQFF. The V and J genes are TRBV10-3 and TRBJ2-1; D tentatively fits TRBD1 or TRBD2 (5 bases each). In germline, CDR1 is ENHRY, CDR2 SYGVKD. Deletions cut 4 bases from V and 7 bases from J, with 20 bases between. The CDR3 consists of 16 residues.

This clonotype appeared many times. The rearrangement uses TRBV4-3 and TRBJ2-2; 11 nucleotides line up with TRBD2. The V segment lost 0 bases and the J segment 8 bases; nucleotides outside the gene matches: 11. This CDR3 contains 18 residues. Germline CDR1 is LGHNA and CDR2 is YSLEER. CDR3 amino acids: CASSQEARTGTSGGELFF. The CDR3 DNA sequence: TGCGCCAGCAGCCAAGAGGCACGAACCGGGACTAGCGGAGGGGAGCTGTTTTTT.

This clonotype was counted at least ten times. The chain has TRBV9 and TRBJ2-3; 8 bases agree with TRBD2. CDR1 is SGDLS, CDR2 YYNGEE, per germline. V shed 2 bases, J shed 2 bases, and the junction held 4 bases outside the gene matches. The CDR3 covers 15 residues. CDR3 protein: CASSVRAGVTDTQYF. CDR3 nucleotides: TGTGCCAGCAGCGTCCGAGCGGGGGTCACAGATACGCAGTATTTT.

This clonotype was detected a few times. The V gene is TRBV5-4, the J gene TRBJ1-1; 9 bases agree with TRBD1. The germline CDR1 and CDR2 sequences are SGHNT and YYREEE (reference sequence). J lost 7 bases, V lost 3 bases, and 7 bases had no gene match. This CDR3 comprises 14 residues. CDR3 nucleotide sequence: TGTGCCAGCAGCTGGGACAGGGCAGTTCGTGAAGCTTTCTTT. It yields the protein CASSWDRAVREAFF.

This clonotype was detected many times. The rearrangement joins TRBV7-2 to TRBJ2-7; tentatively, D is TRBD1 or TRBD2 (5 bases each). The CDR3 contains 13 residues. V was cut by 0 bases and J by 5 bases, with 8 bases left in between. Germline V gene data show CDR1 as SGHTA and CDR2 as FQGNSA. The CDR3 reads CASSLAGTNEQYF. CDR3 in DNA: TGTGCCAGCAGCTTAGCAGGGACCAACGAGCAGTACTTC. The full variable domain, with the rest looked up from reference TRBV7-2 and TRBJ2-7, is GAGVSQSPSNKVTEKGKDVELRCDPISGHTALYWYRQSLGQGLEFLIYFQGNSAPDKSGLPSDRFSAERTGGSVSTLTIQRTQQEDSAVYLCASSLAGTNEQYFGPGTRLTVT.

This clonotype showed up just a few times. The chain employs TRBV7-8 and TRBJ1-2, with 7 bases aligning to TRBD1. This CDR3 comprises 15 residues. Germline V gene lookup returns CDR1 SGHVS and CDR2 FQNEAQ. V trimming: 5 bases; J trimming: 5 bases; junction bases outside the gene matches: 11. The CDR3 DNA is TGTGCCAGCAGCCGCTTTGCTAGACAGGGATATGGCTACACCTTC. Its protein is CASSRFARQGYGYTF.

This clonotype was detected only a few times. The chain links TRBV6-5 to TRBJ1-1; D gene ambiguous. The V end lost 6 bases, the J end lost 0 bases, and 11 bases lay between the germline ends. Germline V lookup: CDR1 MNHEY, CDR2 SVGAGI. The CDR3 covers 14 residues. The CDR3 sequence: CASRRGLMNTEAFF. The CDR3 DNA sequence: TGTGCCAGCAGACGAGGGCTTATGAACACTGAAGCTTTCTTT.

This clonotype was found many times. The V gene is TRBV9, the J gene TRBJ1-1, with D uncertain. This CDR3 is built from 12 residues. The germline CDR1 and CDR2 sequences are SGDLS and YYNGEE. CDR3 DNA sequence: TGTGGGGGAGGGCGATTGAACACTGAAGCTTTCTTT. Protein product: CGGGRLNTEAFF.

This clonotype was counted a few times. The V gene is TRBV5-1, the J gene TRBJ2-7, with D tentatively TRBD1 or TRBD2 (5 bases each). V was pared by 0 bases and J by 4 bases, with 14 bases between. Germline CDR1 is SGHRS and CDR2 is YFSETQ. This CDR3 spans 15 amino acids. Written as DNA, the CDR3 is TGCGCCAGCAGCTTGGACGGGACGGCCTCATACGAGCAGTACTTC. This translates into CASSLDGTASYEQYF.

The chain joins TRBV6-5 to TRBJ2-1, with TRBD1 matching 10 bases. V lost 7 bases to trimming and J lost 7 bases; unmatched junction nucleotides: 10. This CDR3 spans 15 amino acids. Germline V lookup: CDR1 MNHEY, CDR2 SVGAGI. In DNA form, the CDR3 reads TGTGCCAGCACCATGCGACAGGGGGCTAGTAATGAGCAGTTCTTC. This codes for CASTMRQGASNEQFF.

This clonotype showed up many times. The rearrangement links TRBV3-1 to TRBJ2-1; 7 positions agree with TRBD1. Trimming removed 4 bases from V and 6 bases from J; junction bases left unmatched: 3. Germline V gene lookup returns CDR1 LGHDT and CDR2 YNNKEL (reference sequence). This CDR3 has 13 amino acids. The CDR3 loop reads CASSPGQINEQFF. The DNA of the CDR3 is TGTGCCAGCAGCCCGGGACAGATCAATGAGCAGTTCTTC.

Here the CDR3 DNA reads TGCAGCGTTGAAGATCTGAGAGGGTCCAACGAGCAGTACTTC. Translating it yields CSVEDLRGSNEQYF. This sequence joins TRBV29-1 and TRBJ2-7; possibly TRBD2 for D (5 bases). This CDR3 contains 14 residues. The V and J ends lost 0 bases and 5 bases respectively, with 14 bases between them. Germline values: CDR1 SQVTM, CDR2 ANQGSEA.

In its sample, this clonotype was seen a few times. The chain recombines TRBV5-1 with TRBJ2-3, with D possibly being TRBD1 (5 bases). CDR3 length equals 12 residues. From germline, CDR1 is SGHRS and CDR2 YFSETQ. The ends were cut back, 0 bases at V and 10 bases at J, with 9 bases in the middle. The CDR3 loop reads CASSLVQGAQYF. The CDR3 nucleotides are TGCGCCAGCAGCTTGGTTCAGGGCGCGCAGTATTTT.

This clonotype occurred many times. The rearrangement joins TRBV20-1 to TRBJ1-4; weak D call: TRBD1 (5 bases). The germline V gene encodes CDR1 DFQATT and CDR2 SNEGSKA (reference sequence). There are 14 residues in the CDR3. Trimming left V 6 bases short and J 5 bases short, with 16 bases between. In nucleotides, the CDR3 is TGCAGTGCCAGGGACTCCAGAGGAAATGAAAAACTGTTTTTT. Translated, it gives CSARDSRGNEKLFF.

The CDR3 coding sequence is TGTGCCAGCGGGCTAGCGGGGTCTTACGAGCAGTACTTC. Residues: CASGLAGSYEQYF. The chain combines TRBV6-2 or TRBV6-3 with TRBJ2-7; TRBD2 agrees at 9 bases. Germline V gene data show CDR1 as MNHEY and CDR2 as SVGEGT. V dropped 8 bases and J dropped 4; count of bases not matched to a gene: 6. This CDR3 contains 13 residues.